These T cell receptor beta chains were read from a single sample in a study of T cell responses to AZD1222 COVID-19 vaccine. Data came from immunoSEQ multiplex PCR; TCRdb stores just in-frame clones and leaves some out. The table has around 190,000 clones, around 88% seen once. Sequencing was performed on peripheral blood, taken 28 days after the second AZD1222 dose. These receptors were obtained from an adult who received the AZD1222 COVID-19 vaccine. Each CDR3 is given with its conserved first and last residue. Each record gives: V gene, D gene, J gene, clone size, CDR3 DNA, CDR3 protein. The D gene is left open where the match is weak. Part of the rows lack a size; the others show once, few, many or a class for expanded clones.

TRBV6-5	NA	TRBJ1-6	few	TGTGCCAGCAGTTCACAGGCGAATTCACCCCTCCACTTT	CASSSQANSPLHF
TRBV19	NA	TRBJ1-3	NA	TGTGCCAGTAGTATAGATTCCGGGGTCTCTGGAAACACCATATATTTT	CASSIDSGVSGNTIYF
TRBV5-1	NA	TRBJ2-1	NA	TGCGCCAGCAGCTTGGATACCCGAGACAATGAGCAGTTCTTC	CASSLDTRDNEQFF
TRBV7-2	NA	TRBJ1-3	NA	TGTGCCAGCAGCAAACGGACGGGCTCTGGAAACACCATATATTTT	CASSKRTGSGNTIYF
TRBV6-5	NA	TRBJ1-3	NA	TGTGCCAGCAGTCCATCGGGGGGGGAGGGTACCATATATTTT	CASSPSGGEGTIYF
TRBV7-6	NA	TRBJ1-6	NA	TGTGCCAGCAGCCTCGACCCTGGTGGGAGCTCCTATAATTCACCCCTCCACTTT	CASSLDPGGSSYNSPLHF
TRBV7-2	TRBD2	TRBJ2-5	NA	TGTGCCAGCAGCTATCAAGCGGGGGGGTACGAGACCCAGTACTTC	CASSYQAGGYETQYF
TRBV29-1	NA	TRBJ2-3	once	TGCAGCGGCGACCAGGGGGATACGCAGTATTTT	CSGDQGDTQYF
TRBV5-4	NA	TRBJ1-1	once	TGTGCCAGCAGCTTGGGGGGGAGGACTGAAGCTTTCTTT	CASSLGGRTEAFF
TRBV2	TRBD1	TRBJ2-1	NA	TGTGCCAGCAGTCGTTGGACAGGGGGACAGTACAATGAGCAGTTCTTC	CASSRWTGGQYNEQFF
TRBV23-1	TRBD1	TRBJ1-2	once	TGCGCCAGCAGTCAAGGGACAGGGTCAGGCTATGGCTACACCTTC	CASSQGTGSGYGYTF
TRBV2	TRBD1	TRBJ1-5	NA	TGTGCCAGCAGCGACAGGGGGGGACGGAATCAGCCCCAGCATTTT	CASSDRGGRNQPQHF
TRBV7-8	NA	TRBJ2-5	NA	TGTGCCAGCAGCTTAGGGGACCCCTTCCTTGGGACCCAGTACTTC	CASSLGDPFLGTQYF
TRBV24-1	TRBD1	TRBJ2-3	NA	TGTGCCACCAGTGACTCGGGACAGGGGCCAATAGATACGCAGTATTTT	CATSDSGQGPIDTQYF
TRBV7-2	TRBD2	TRBJ2-7	NA	TGTGCCAGCAGCTTAGCGTCCGGGACTAGGACCGAGCAGTACTTC	CASSLASGTRTEQYF
TRBV21-1	NA	TRBJ2-7	NA	TGTGCCGGCTGCGCGGGTTACTCCTACGAGCAGTACTTC	CAGCAGYSYEQYF
TRBV7-7	NA	TRBJ2-5	NA	TGTGCTAGCAGCTTAGGTCGTGGAGAGACCCAGTACTTC	CASSLGRGETQYF
TRBV19	NA	TRBJ1-5	once	TGTGCCAGTAGTATAACTGGCGGACGCAATCAGCCCCAGCATTTT	CASSITGGRNQPQHF
TRBV25-1	NA	TRBJ1-2	NA	TGTGCCAGCAGTGAACTGTATGGCTACACCTTC	CASSELYGYTF
TRBV5-8	NA	TRBJ2-3	few	TGTGCCAGCAGCGAAGGGGGTAGGAATACGCAGTATTTT	CASSEGGRNTQYF
TRBV6-5	TRBD2	TRBJ2-1	NA	TGTGCCAGCACCACCAAGCGGGGGGCCTACAATGAGCAGTTCTTC	CASTTKRGAYNEQFF
TRBV25-1	NA	TRBJ1-1	few	TGTGCCAGCAGTGCTAAAAGGGGTGGAGACACTGAAGCTTTCTTT	CASSAKRGGDTEAFF